A selection of T cell receptor beta chains follows, all from one sample in a study of cytomegalovirus exposure and HLA in healthy donors. Some clones are missing from TCRdb's copy, which holds only in-frame ones; the method was immunoSEQ multiplex PCR. This sample carries some 150,000 clones, around 78% of them seen once, and the ten largest clones take approximately 2%. The sample comprised PBMCs. The receptors derive from a female donor in good health and CMV-seropositive. Each CDR3 is given with its conserved first and last residue. D genes are given only for firm matches. Size is omitted from some rows. Given values are once, few, many or a class for expanded clones.

size	D	J	V	CDR3	DNA
-	-	TRBJ1-2	TRBV30	CAWMRLHYGYTF	TGTGCCTGGATGCGGCTACACTATGGCTACACCTTC
few	TRBD1	TRBJ2-7	TRBV19	CASSTDRGSYEQYF	TGTGCCAGTAGTACCGACAGGGGTTCCTACGAGCAGTACTTC
-	TRBD1	TRBJ1-4	TRBV7-9	CASSLAWGQGVNNEKLFF	TGTGCCAGCAGCTTAGCTTGGGGACAGGGGGTGAATAATGAAAAACTGTTTTTT
-	TRBD2	TRBJ2-2	TRBV7-3	CASSLLAGGTGELFF	TGTGCCAGCAGCTTACTAGCGGGAGGAACCGGGGAGCTGTTTTTT
-	TRBD1	TRBJ2-7	TRBV9	CASSVGTGGLDEQYF	TGTGCCAGCAGCGTAGGGACAGGGGGCCTTGACGAGCAGTACTTC
-	TRBD1	TRBJ1-4	TRBV30	CAWSRGEQATNEKLFF	TGTGCCTGGAGCAGGGGGGAGCAAGCAACTAATGAAAAACTGTTTTTT
-	TRBD2	TRBJ2-7	TRBV15	CATSRDRGLAGSHEQYF	TGTGCCACCAGCAGAGATCGGGGACTAGCGGGATCTCACGAGCAGTACTTC
-	TRBD1	TRBJ2-7	TRBV6-5	CASRTGQGGGYEQYF	TGTGCCAGCAGAACAGGACAGGGAGGTGGCTACGAGCAGTACTTC
-	TRBD2	TRBJ2-4	TRBV4-1	CASSQGLAKENIQYF	TGCGCCAGCAGCCAGGGACTAGCAAAAGAAAACATTCAGTACTTC
-	-	TRBJ2-5	TRBV4-2	CASSQGTRGSETQYF	TGTGCCAGCAGCCAAGGAACCAGGGGTTCAGAGACCCAGTACTTC
-	TRBD1	TRBJ1-1	TRBV5-1	CASSRTGGARNTEAFF	TGCGCCAGCAGCCGGACAGGGGGGGCTAGGAACACTGAAGCTTTCTTT
-	-	TRBJ2-7	TRBV29-1	CSVASSSYEQYF	TGCAGCGTTGCTAGTAGCTCCTACGAGCAGTACTTC
once	-	TRBJ1-6	TRBV28	CASSLEDSPLHF	TGTGCCAGCAGTTTGGAGGATTCACCCCTCCACTTT
-	TRBD1	TRBJ1-3	TRBV7-6	CASTPGQYSGNTIYF	TGTGCCAGCACCCCGGGACAGTACTCTGGAAACACCATATATTTT
once	TRBD1	TRBJ2-3	TRBV5-6	CASSPAGTGLADTQYF	TGTGCCAGCAGCCCGGCGGGGACAGGGCTCGCAGATACGCAGTATTTT
-	TRBD1	TRBJ1-4	TRBV18	CASSPGTDEKLFF	TGTGCCAGCTCACCTGGGACAGATGAAAAACTGTTTTTT
-	TRBD1	TRBJ2-3	TRBV19	CASVPLGTESTDTQYF	TGTGCCAGCGTCCCTCTAGGGACAGAGAGCACAGATACGCAGTATTTT
-	-	TRBJ2-2	TRBV5-1	CASSLGAPNTGELFF	TGCGCCAGCAGCTTGGGCGCCCCAAACACCGGGGAGCTGTTTTTT
-	-	TRBJ1-2	TRBV15	CATSTYTTDGYTF	TGTGCCACCAGCACATACACTACCGACGGCTACACCTTC
-	-	TRBJ2-2	TRBV10-3	CAISEVQGRANTGELFF	TGTGCCATCAGTGAGGTTCAGGGCCGCGCGAACACCGGGGAGCTGTTTTTT
many	TRBD2	TRBJ2-1	TRBV4-1	CASSQQPQRGGYNEQFF	TGCGCCAGCAGCCAACAACCCCAGCGGGGGGGCTACAATGAGCAGTTCTTC
-	TRBD1	TRBJ1-5	TRBV2	CASSGTGTGEKPQHF	TGTGCCAGCAGTGGAACCGGGACAGGCGAAAAGCCCCAGCATTTT
-	-	TRBJ1-1	TRBV7-2	CAGSLDWSNTEAFF	TGTGCCGGCAGCTTAGACTGGAGTAACACTGAAGCTTTCTTT
few	TRBD1	TRBJ2-2	TRBV11-3	CASRRQGGGELFF	TGTGCCAGCAGAAGACAGGGTGGCGGGGAGCTGTTTTTT
-	-	TRBJ1-4	TRBV27	CASSPRHVNEKLFF	TGTGCCAGCAGCCCCAGGCACGTTAATGAAAAACTGTTTTTT
-	-	TRBJ1-5	TRBV6-1	CASRYYSNQPQHF	TGTGCCAGCAGGTACTATAGCAATCAGCCCCAGCATTTT
-	TRBD2	TRBJ2-3	TRBV28	CASYNSGGLASTDTQYF	TGTGCCAGCTACAACTCAGGAGGACTAGCTAGCACAGATACGCAGTATTTT
-	TRBD1	TRBJ2-1	TRBV27	CASSLSMAGGDNEQFF	TGTGCCAGCAGTTTATCGATGGCAGGGGGAGACAATGAGCAGTTCTTC
-	-	TRBJ1-4	TRBV5-1	CASSLAQGREGKLFF	TGCGCCAGCAGCTTGGCCCAGGGTAGGGAAGGAAAACTGTTTTTT
-	TRBD1	TRBJ2-7	TRBV25-1	CASRQGAAYEQYF	TGTGCCAGCAGACAGGGGGCGGCCTACGAGCAGTACTTC
-	-	TRBJ1-5	TRBV15	CATSRDHGGNQPQHF	TGTGCCACCAGCAGAGATCATGGAGGCAATCAGCCCCAGCATTTT
-	TRBD1	TRBJ1-5	TRBV27	CASSLYGTVNQPQHF	TGTGCCAGCAGTTTGTATGGGACAGTCAATCAGCCCCAGCATTTT
-	-	TRBJ2-1	TRBV30	CAWSKGLAYNEQFF	TGTGCCTGGAGTAAAGGGCTAGCGTACAATGAGCAGTTCTTC
few	-	TRBJ1-6	TRBV6-6	CASSTGSDSPLHF	TGTGCCAGCAGTACGGGGTCCGATTCACCCCTCCACTTT
once	-	TRBJ1-4	TRBV19	CASSIILGRGEKLFF	TGTGCCAGTAGTATAATCTTGGGGAGAGGCGAAAAACTGTTTTTT
-	TRBD1	TRBJ2-3	TRBV28	CASSSGQVEWSPSDTQYF	TGTGCCAGCAGTTCCGGACAGGTTGAGTGGTCTCCTTCGGATACGCAGTATTTT
-	TRBD2	TRBJ2-1	TRBV15	CATSRGGASGGLLFF	TGTGCCACCAGCAGGGGGGGGGCTAGCGGGGGGTTGCTGTTCTTC
few	-	TRBJ2-1	TRBV1	CTSSPRPGLAGGGSFNEQFF	TGCACCAGCAGCCCCCGCCCGGGACTAGCGGGAGGGGGTTCTTTCAATGAGCAGTTCTTC